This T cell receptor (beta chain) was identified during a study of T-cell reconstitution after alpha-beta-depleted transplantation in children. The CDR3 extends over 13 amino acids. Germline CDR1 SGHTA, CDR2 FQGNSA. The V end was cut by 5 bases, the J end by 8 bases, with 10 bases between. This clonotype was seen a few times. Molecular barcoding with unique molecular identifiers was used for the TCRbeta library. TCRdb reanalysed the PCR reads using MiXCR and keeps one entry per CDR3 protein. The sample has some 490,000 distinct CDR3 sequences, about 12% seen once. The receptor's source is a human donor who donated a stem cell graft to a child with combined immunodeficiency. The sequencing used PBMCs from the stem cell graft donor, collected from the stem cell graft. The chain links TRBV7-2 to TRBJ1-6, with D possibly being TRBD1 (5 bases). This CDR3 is CASSRQGDSPLHF. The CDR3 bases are TGTGCCAGCAGCCGCCAGGGTGATTCACCCCTCCACTTT.